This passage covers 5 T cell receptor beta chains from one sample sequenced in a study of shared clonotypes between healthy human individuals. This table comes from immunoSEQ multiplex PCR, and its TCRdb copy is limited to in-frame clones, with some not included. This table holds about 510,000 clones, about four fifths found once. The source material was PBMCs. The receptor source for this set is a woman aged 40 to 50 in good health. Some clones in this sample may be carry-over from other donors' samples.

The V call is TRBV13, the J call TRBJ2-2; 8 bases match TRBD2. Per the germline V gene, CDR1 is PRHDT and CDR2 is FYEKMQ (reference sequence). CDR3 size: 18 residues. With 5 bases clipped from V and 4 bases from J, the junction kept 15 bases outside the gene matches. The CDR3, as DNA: TGTGCCAGCAGCCGGGCCAGCGGGAGACGCCCGGGCACCGGGGAGCTGTTTTTT. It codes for CASSRASGRRPGTGELFF.

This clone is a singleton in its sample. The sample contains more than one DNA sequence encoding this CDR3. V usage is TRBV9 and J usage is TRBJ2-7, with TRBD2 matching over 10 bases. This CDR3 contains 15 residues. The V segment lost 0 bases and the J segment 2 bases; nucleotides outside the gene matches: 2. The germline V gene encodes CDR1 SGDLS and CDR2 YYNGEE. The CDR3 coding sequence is TGTGCCAGCAGCGTAGGCCTAGCGGGAGCCTACGAGCAGTACTTC. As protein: CASSVGLAGAYEQYF.

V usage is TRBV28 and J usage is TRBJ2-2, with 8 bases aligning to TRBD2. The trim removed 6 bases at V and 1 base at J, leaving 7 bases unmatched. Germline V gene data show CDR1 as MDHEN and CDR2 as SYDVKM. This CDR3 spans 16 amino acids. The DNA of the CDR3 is TGTGCCAGCAGAAAAACGGGACTAGAGAACACCGGGGAGCTGTTTTTT. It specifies CASRKTGLENTGELFF.

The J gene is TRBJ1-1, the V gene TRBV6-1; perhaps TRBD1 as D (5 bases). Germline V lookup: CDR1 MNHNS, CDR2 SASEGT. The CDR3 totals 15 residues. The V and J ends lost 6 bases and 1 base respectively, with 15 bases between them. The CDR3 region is CASSWDRHPNTEAFF. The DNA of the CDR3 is TGTGCCAGCAGCTGGGACCGCCACCCGAACACTGAAGCTTTCTTT.

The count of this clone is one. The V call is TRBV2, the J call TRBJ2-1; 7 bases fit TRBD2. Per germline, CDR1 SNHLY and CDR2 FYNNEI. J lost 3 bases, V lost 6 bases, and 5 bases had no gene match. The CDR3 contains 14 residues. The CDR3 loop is CASRHSGIYNEQFF. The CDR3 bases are TGTGCCAGCAGACACAGCGGGATCTACAATGAGCAGTTCTTC. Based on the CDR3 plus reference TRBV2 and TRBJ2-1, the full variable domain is EPEVTQTPSHQVTQMGQEVILRCVPISNHLYFYWYRQILGQKVEFLVSFYNNEISEKSEIFDDQFSVERPDGSNFTLKIRSTKLEDSAMYFCASRHSGIYNEQFFGPGTRLTVL.